This entry concerns a single T cell receptor (beta chain). The record originates from a study of blood T cell repertoires in COVID-19. Study background: Donors in the United States, Italy and Spain gave samples during acute or convalescent COVID-19. T cells, B-cell-depleted T cells, or PBMCs supplied cDNA or gDNA.

In the source study's methods: Researchers report that nucleated cell counts were estimated from reference gene primer amplification. TCRdb's copy holds only in-frame clones and misses some; the assay was immunoSEQ multiplex PCR. That table supplies the V and J calls and clone size; D and trimming were determined from the DNA. The sample records roughly 140,000 clones, about 87% being singletons. This TCR derives from a woman aged 80 or older with acute or convalescent COVID-19. Sequencing was done on a sample of peripheral blood.

CDR3 in amino acids: CASSYQAGGSYNEQFF. In DNA, the CDR3 is TGTGCCAGCAGTTACCAAGCGGGGGGCTCCTACAATGAGCAGTTCTTC. V gene TRBV6-5 combines with J gene TRBJ2-1; 9 bases are a match to TRBD2. The CDR3 spans 16 residues. Germline-derived CDR1 and CDR2 are MNHEY and SVGAGI. J was trimmed by 0 bases and V by 2 bases; bases with no gene match: 2.